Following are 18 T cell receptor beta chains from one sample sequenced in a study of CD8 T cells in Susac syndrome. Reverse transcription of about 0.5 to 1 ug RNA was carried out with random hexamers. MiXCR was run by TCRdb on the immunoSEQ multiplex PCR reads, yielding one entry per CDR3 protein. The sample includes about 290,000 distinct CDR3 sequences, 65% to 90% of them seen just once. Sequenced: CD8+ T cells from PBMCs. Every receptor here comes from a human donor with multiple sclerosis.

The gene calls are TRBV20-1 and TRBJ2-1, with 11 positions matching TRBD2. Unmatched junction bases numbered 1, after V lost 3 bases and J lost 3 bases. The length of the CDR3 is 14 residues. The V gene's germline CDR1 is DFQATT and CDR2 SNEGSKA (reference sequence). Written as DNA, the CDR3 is TGCAGTGCTAGGGGACTAGCGGACTACAATGAGCAGTTCTTC. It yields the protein CSARGLADYNEQFF.

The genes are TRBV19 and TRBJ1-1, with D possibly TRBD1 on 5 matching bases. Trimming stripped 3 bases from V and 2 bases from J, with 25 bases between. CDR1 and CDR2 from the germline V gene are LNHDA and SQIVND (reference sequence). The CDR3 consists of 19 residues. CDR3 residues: CASSIVFGTPWGVNTEAFF. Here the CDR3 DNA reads TGTGCCAGTAGTATTGTTTTTGGTACCCCTTGGGGGGTAAACACTGAAGCTTTCTTT.

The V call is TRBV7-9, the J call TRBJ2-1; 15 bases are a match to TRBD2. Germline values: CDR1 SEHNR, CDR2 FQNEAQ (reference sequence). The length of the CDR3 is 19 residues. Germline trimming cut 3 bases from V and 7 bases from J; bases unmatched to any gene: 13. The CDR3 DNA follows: TGTGCCAGCAGCTTTGTACCGGGACTAGCGGGAGGAAGAGGGAATGAGCAGTTCTTC. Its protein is CASSFVPGLAGGRGNEQFF. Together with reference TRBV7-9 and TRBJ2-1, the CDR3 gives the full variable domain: DTGVSQNPRHKITKRGQNVTFRCDPISEHNRLYWYRQTLGQGPEFLTYFQNEAQLEKSRLLSDRFSAERPKGSFSTLEIQRTEQGDSAMYLCASSFVPGLAGGRGNEQFFGPGTRLTVL.

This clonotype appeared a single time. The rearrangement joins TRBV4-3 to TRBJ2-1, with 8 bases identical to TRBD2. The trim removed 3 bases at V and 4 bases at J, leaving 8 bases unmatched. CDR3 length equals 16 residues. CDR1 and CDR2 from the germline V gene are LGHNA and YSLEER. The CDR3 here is CASSQFGIAGYNEQFF. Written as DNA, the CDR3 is TGCGCCAGCAGCCAGTTTGGAATAGCGGGGTACAATGAGCAGTTCTTC.

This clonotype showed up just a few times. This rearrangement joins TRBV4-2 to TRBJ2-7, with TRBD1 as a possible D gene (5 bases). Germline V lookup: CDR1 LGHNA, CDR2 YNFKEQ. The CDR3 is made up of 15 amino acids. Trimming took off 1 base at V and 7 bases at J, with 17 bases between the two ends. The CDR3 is CASSQGKQGASEQYF. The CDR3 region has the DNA TGTGCCAGCAGCCAAGGGAAGCAAGGGGCGTCAGAGCAGTACTTC.

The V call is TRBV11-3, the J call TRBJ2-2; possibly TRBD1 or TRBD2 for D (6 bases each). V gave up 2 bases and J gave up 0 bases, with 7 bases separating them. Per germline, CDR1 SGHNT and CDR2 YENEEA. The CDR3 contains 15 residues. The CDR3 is CASSLRGANTGELFF. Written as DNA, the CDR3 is TGTGCCAGCAGCTTAAGGGGGGCGAACACCGGGGAGCTGTTTTTT.

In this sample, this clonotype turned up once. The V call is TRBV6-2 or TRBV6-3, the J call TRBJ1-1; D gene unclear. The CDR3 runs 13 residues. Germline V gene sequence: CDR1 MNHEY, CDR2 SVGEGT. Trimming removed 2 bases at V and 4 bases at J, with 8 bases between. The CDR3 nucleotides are TGTGCCAGCAGTTACGAGTTGGGCACTGAAGCTTTCTTT. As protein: CASSYELGTEAFF.

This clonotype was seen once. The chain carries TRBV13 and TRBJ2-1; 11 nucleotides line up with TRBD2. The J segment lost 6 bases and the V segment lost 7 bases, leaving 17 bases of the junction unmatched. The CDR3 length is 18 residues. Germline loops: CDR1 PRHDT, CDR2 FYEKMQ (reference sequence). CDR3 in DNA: TGTGCCAGCAATCCAGACGCTAGCGGGAGGACTTTGGGCAATGAGCAGTTCTTC. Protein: CASNPDASGRTLGNEQFF.

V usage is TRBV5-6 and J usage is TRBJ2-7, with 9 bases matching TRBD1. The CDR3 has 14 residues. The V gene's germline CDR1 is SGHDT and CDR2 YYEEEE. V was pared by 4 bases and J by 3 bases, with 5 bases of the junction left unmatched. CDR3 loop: CASSLMTGGYEQYF. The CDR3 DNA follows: TGTGCCAGCAGCCTAATGACAGGGGGCTACGAGCAGTACTTC.

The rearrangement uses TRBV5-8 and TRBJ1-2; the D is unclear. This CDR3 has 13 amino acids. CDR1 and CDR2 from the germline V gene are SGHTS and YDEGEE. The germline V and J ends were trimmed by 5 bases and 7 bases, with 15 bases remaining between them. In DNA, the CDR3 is TGTGCCAGCAGTCTGGACCCCTCGGGTGGCTACACCTTC. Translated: CASSLDPSGGYTF.

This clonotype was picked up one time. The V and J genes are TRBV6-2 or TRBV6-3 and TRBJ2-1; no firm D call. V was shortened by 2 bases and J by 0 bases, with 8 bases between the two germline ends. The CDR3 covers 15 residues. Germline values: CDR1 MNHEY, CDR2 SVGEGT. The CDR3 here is CASSYRVSSYNEQFF. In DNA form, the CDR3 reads TGTGCCAGCAGTTACCGGGTCAGCTCCTACAATGAGCAGTTCTTC.

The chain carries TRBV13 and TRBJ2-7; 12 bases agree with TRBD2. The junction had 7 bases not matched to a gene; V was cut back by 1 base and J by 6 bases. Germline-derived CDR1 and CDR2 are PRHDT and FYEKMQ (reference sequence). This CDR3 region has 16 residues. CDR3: CASSLATSGSLAEQYF. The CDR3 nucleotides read TGTGCCAGCAGCTTAGCGACTAGCGGGAGTCTGGCCGAGCAGTACTTC. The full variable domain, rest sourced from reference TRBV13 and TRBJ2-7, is AAGVIQSPRHLIKEKRETATLKCYPIPRHDTVYWYQQGPGQDPQFLISFYEKMQSDKGSIPDRFSAQQFSDYHSELNMSSLELGDSALYFCASSLATSGSLAEQYFGPGTRLTVT.

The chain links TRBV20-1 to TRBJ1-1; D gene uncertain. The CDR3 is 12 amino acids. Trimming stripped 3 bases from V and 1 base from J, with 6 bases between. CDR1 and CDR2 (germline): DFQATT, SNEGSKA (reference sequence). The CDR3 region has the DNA TGCAGTGCTAGGCCGGGGAACACTGAAGCTTTCTTT. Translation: CSARPGNTEAFF.

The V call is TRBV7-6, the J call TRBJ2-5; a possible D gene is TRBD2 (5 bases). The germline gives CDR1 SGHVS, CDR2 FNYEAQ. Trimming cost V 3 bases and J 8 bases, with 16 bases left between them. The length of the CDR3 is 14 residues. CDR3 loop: CASSLSGLAPTQYF. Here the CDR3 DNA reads TGTGCCAGCAGCTTGAGCGGACTGGCACCTACCCAGTACTTC.

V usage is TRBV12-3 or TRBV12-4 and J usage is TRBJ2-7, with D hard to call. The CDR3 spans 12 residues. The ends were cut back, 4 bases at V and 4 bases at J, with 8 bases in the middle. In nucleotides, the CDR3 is TGTGCCAGCAGTTGGAACGGATACGAGCAGTACTTC. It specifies CASSWNGYEQYF.

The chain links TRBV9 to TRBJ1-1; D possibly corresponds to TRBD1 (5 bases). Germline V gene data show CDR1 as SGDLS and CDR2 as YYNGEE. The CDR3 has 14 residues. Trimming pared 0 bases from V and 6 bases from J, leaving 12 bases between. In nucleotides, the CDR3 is TGTGCCAGCAGCGTAGCGTCGGGGCACGCTGAAGCTTTCTTT. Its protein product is CASSVASGHAEAFF.

The CDR3 protein is CASSSGVFGNHEQFF. The CDR3 DNA follows: TGCGCCAGCAGCTCCGGAGTCTTCGGCAACCATGAGCAGTTCTTC. The rearrangement joins TRBV5-1 to TRBJ2-1; D is undetermined. The V and J ends lost 3 bases and 8 bases respectively, with 18 bases between them. CDR1 is SGHRS and CDR2 is YFSETQ in the germline V gene. The CDR3 totals 15 residues.

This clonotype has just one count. Here the CDR3 reads CASSLPSGMGTGELFF. CDR3 in DNA: TGTGCCAGCAGCCTCCCGAGCGGGATGGGCACCGGGGAGCTGTTTTTT. The rearrangement joins TRBV7-3 to TRBJ2-2; 7 bases map to TRBD2. V dropped 5 bases and J dropped 4; count of bases not matched to a gene: 10. Germline CDR1 SGHTA, CDR2 FQGTGA. CDR3 size: 16 residues.